These T cell receptor beta chains were read from a single sample in a study of cytomegalovirus exposure and HLA in healthy donors. Sequencing used immunoSEQ multiplex PCR; TCRdb keeps in-frame clones, though not all of them. The data show 90,000 to 150,000 clones, with approximately 80% seen just once and around 4% held by the top ten. Sequencing used PBMCs. The receptors were gathered from a human donor in good health. The CDR3 runs from the conserved cysteine through the conserved F or W. A D gene is named only where the DNA matches it firmly. Clone size, where shown, is once, few, many, or a class for clones that have expanded.

CDR3 length: 17
J gene: TRBJ2-7
V gene: TRBV28
D gene: TRBD2
clone size: .
CDR3 protein: CASSSQDGLVWGNEQYF
CDR3 DNA: TGTGCCAGCAGTTCCCAGGATGGACTAGTTTGGGGGAACGAGCAGTACTTC

CDR3 length: 14
J gene: TRBJ2-7
V gene: TRBV15
D gene: TRBD2
clone size: .
CDR3 protein: CATAQYTGGYEQYF
CDR3 DNA: TGTGCCACCGCGCAGTACACGGGGGGCTACGAGCAGTACTTC

CDR3 length: 17
J gene: TRBJ1-2
V gene: TRBV5-5
D gene: TRBD1
clone size: .
CDR3 protein: CASSLLGQGALPYGYTF
CDR3 DNA: TGTGCCAGCAGCTTGTTAGGACAGGGGGCCCTTCCATATGGCTACACCTTC

CDR3 length: 16
J gene: TRBJ1-2
V gene: TRBV4-2
D gene: TRBD1
clone size: .
CDR3 protein: CASSQDSHRGLYGYTF
CDR3 DNA: TGTGCCAGCAGCCAAGATTCCCACAGGGGGCTCTATGGCTACACCTTC

CDR3 length: 12
J gene: TRBJ2-1
V gene: TRBV2
D gene: .
clone size: .
CDR3 protein: CASSELSNEQFF
CDR3 DNA: TGTGCCAGCAGTGAACTGAGCAATGAGCAGTTCTTC

CDR3 length: 12
J gene: TRBJ2-7
V gene: TRBV29-1
D gene: .
clone size: .
CDR3 protein: CSVFGRSYEQYF
CDR3 DNA: TGCAGCGTATTTGGCAGGTCGTACGAGCAGTACTTC

CDR3 length: 16
J gene: TRBJ1-2
V gene: TRBV2
D gene: .
clone size: .
CDR3 protein: CASRGDTTRGNYGYTF
CDR3 DNA: TGTGCCAGCAGGGGGGACACTACGAGGGGTAACTATGGCTACACCTTC

CDR3 length: 17
J gene: TRBJ2-7
V gene: TRBV2
D gene: TRBD2
clone size: .
CDR3 protein: CASVRTSFLFFSGEQYF
CDR3 DNA: TGTGCCAGCGTAAGGACTAGTTTTCTGTTTTTCTCTGGCGAGCAGTACTTC

CDR3 length: 14
J gene: TRBJ2-7
V gene: TRBV2
D gene: TRBD1
clone size: .
CDR3 protein: CASSEGTGPYEQYF
CDR3 DNA: TGTGCCAGCAGTGAAGGGACAGGGCCTTACGAGCAGTACTTC

CDR3 length: 14
J gene: TRBJ1-1
V gene: TRBV5-6
D gene: TRBD1
clone size: .
CDR3 protein: CASTGDRGATEAFF
CDR3 DNA: TGTGCCAGCACCGGGGACAGGGGTGCGACTGAAGCTTTCTTT

CDR3 length: 14
J gene: TRBJ2-5
V gene: TRBV28
D gene: .
clone size: few
CDR3 protein: CASRVGPGGETQYF
CDR3 DNA: .

CDR3 length: 16
J gene: TRBJ2-2
V gene: TRBV18
D gene: TRBD1
clone size: .
CDR3 protein: CASSTTGGFDTGELFF
CDR3 DNA: TGTGCCAGCTCAACAACAGGGGGCTTCGACACCGGGGAGCTGTTTTTT

CDR3 length: 15
J gene: TRBJ2-7
V gene: TRBV7-2
D gene: TRBD2
clone size: .
CDR3 protein: CASSASRGLAYEQYF
CDR3 DNA: TGTGCCAGCAGCGCCAGCCGAGGACTAGCCTACGAGCAGTACTTC

CDR3 length: 15
J gene: TRBJ1-2
V gene: TRBV30
D gene: .
clone size: .
CDR3 protein: CAWSPQARDQDGYTF
CDR3 DNA: TGTGCCTGGAGTCCGCAAGCGCGGGATCAGGATGGCTACACCTTC

CDR3 length: 14
J gene: TRBJ1-1
V gene: TRBV6-1
D gene: TRBD1
clone size: .
CDR3 protein: CASSWGQMNTEAFF
CDR3 DNA: TGTGCCAGCAGTTGGGGACAGATGAACACTGAAGCTTTCTTT

CDR3 length: 14
J gene: TRBJ2-2
V gene: TRBV27
D gene: .
clone size: .
CDR3 protein: CASSWGTRLGELFF
CDR3 DNA: TGTGCCAGCAGTTGGGGCACCCGCCTCGGGGAGCTGTTTTTT

CDR3 length: 16
J gene: TRBJ2-7
V gene: TRBV5-1
D gene: TRBD2
clone size: .
CDR3 protein: CASSLEPGLTTYEQYF
CDR3 DNA: TGCGCCAGCAGCTTGGAGCCGGGACTAACGACCTACGAGCAGTACTTC

CDR3 length: 15
J gene: TRBJ2-1
V gene: TRBV18
D gene: .
clone size: .
CDR3 protein: CASSPLAGNLNEQFF
CDR3 DNA: TGTGCCAGCTCACCACTGGCAGGGAATTTAAATGAGCAGTTCTTC

CDR3 length: 14
J gene: TRBJ2-7
V gene: TRBV19
D gene: TRBD1
clone size: .
CDR3 protein: CASSLRQGSYEQYF
CDR3 DNA: TGTGCCAGTAGCCTTAGACAGGGCTCCTACGAGCAGTACTTC

CDR3 length: 18
J gene: TRBJ1-2
V gene: TRBV18
D gene: TRBD1
clone size: .
CDR3 protein: CASSLTDRVLVGDYGYTF
CDR3 DNA: TGTGCCAGCTCACTCACGGACAGGGTCCTAGTTGGGGACTATGGCTACACCTTC

CDR3 length: 17
J gene: TRBJ2-5
V gene: TRBV5-1
D gene: TRBD2
clone size: .
CDR3 protein: CASSLVGLAGAQETQYF
CDR3 DNA: TGCGCCAGCAGCCTGGTGGGACTAGCGGGGGCACAAGAGACCCAGTACTTC

CDR3 length: 12
J gene: TRBJ2-3
V gene: TRBV28
D gene: .
clone size: once
CDR3 protein: CASSLLTDTQYF
CDR3 DNA: TGTGCCAGCAGTTTACTCACAGATACGCAGTATTTT

CDR3 length: 13
J gene: TRBJ1-2
V gene: TRBV6-6
D gene: .
clone size: .
CDR3 protein: CASRPGQSYGYTF
CDR3 DNA: TGTGCCAGCAGACCCGGACAGTCCTATGGCTACACCTTC

CDR3 length: 16
J gene: TRBJ2-1
V gene: TRBV21-1
D gene: .
clone size: .
CDR3 protein: CASSKGVSGIHNEQFF
CDR3 DNA: TGTGCCAGCAGCAAAGGGGTATCGGGAATTCACAATGAGCAGTTCTTC

CDR3 length: 14
J gene: TRBJ2-3
V gene: TRBV10-3
D gene: .
clone size: few
CDR3 protein: CAISTGLRGDTQYF
CDR3 DNA: TGTGCCATCAGTACAGGGTTGAGGGGAGATACGCAGTATTTT

CDR3 length: 15
J gene: TRBJ1-3
V gene: TRBV5-5
D gene: .
clone size: .
CDR3 protein: CASSSTGASGNTIYF
CDR3 DNA: TGTGCCAGCAGCTCGACAGGTGCTTCTGGAAACACCATATATTTT

CDR3 length: 15
J gene: TRBJ2-7
V gene: TRBV28
D gene: TRBD2
clone size: .
CDR3 protein: CASSPTNGGTYEQYF
CDR3 DNA: TGTGCCAGCAGTCCTACCAACGGGGGGACCTACGAGCAGTACTTC

CDR3 length: 14
J gene: TRBJ2-1
V gene: TRBV2
D gene: .
clone size: once
CDR3 protein: CASQTYLTRNEQFF
CDR3 DNA: TGTGCCAGCCAGACTTATTTGACGAGAAATGAGCAGTTCTTC

CDR3 length: 14
J gene: TRBJ2-7
V gene: TRBV5-1
D gene: .
clone size: few
CDR3 protein: CASSLLSSRGEQYF
CDR3 DNA: TGCGCCAGCAGCTTGCTGTCGTCTCGGGGGGAGCAGTACTTC

CDR3 length: 15
J gene: TRBJ1-5
V gene: TRBV6-5
D gene: TRBD1
clone size: .
CDR3 protein: CASSRGQGGNQPQHF
CDR3 DNA: TGTGCCAGCAGTCGAGGACAGGGAGGCAATCAGCCCCAGCATTTT

CDR3 length: 14
J gene: TRBJ1-5
V gene: TRBV28
D gene: .
clone size: .
CDR3 protein: CASSLLVQNQPQHF
CDR3 DNA: TGTGCCAGCAGTTTATTGGTTCAGAATCAGCCCCAGCATTTT

CDR3 length: 14
J gene: TRBJ1-1
V gene: TRBV5-1
D gene: TRBD1
clone size: .
CDR3 protein: CATTPGQGHTEAFF
CDR3 DNA: TGCGCCACCACCCCGGGACAGGGACACACTGAAGCTTTCTTT

CDR3 length: 13
J gene: TRBJ2-1
V gene: TRBV15
D gene: .
clone size: .
CDR3 protein: CATSRDLGGDQFF
CDR3 DNA: TGTGCCACCAGCAGAGATCTTGGAGGGGACCAGTTCTTC

CDR3 length: 14
J gene: TRBJ2-3
V gene: TRBV2
D gene: .
clone size: .
CDR3 protein: CASSRSGSTDTQYF
CDR3 DNA: TGTGCCAGCAGTAGAAGCGGTAGCACAGATACGCAGTATTTT

CDR3 length: 15
J gene: TRBJ2-3
V gene: TRBV2
D gene: TRBD1
clone size: .
CDR3 protein: CANRGGGTGEDTQYF
CDR3 DNA: TGTGCCAACAGAGGGGGTGGTACAGGGGAAGATACGCAGTATTTT

CDR3 length: 18
J gene: TRBJ2-7
V gene: TRBV5-6
D gene: TRBD1
clone size: once
CDR3 protein: CASSSGGGQGPSSYEQYF
CDR3 DNA: TGTGCCAGCAGCTCAGGGGGGGGACAGGGACCTAGCTCCTACGAGCAGTACTTC

CDR3 length: 14
J gene: TRBJ1-6
V gene: TRBV15
D gene: .
clone size: few
CDR3 protein: CATSRGREDSPLHF
CDR3 DNA: TGTGCCACCAGCAGAGGGAGGGAGGATTCACCCCTCCACTTT

CDR3 length: 16
J gene: TRBJ1-4
V gene: TRBV5-6
D gene: TRBD1
clone size: .
CDR3 protein: CASSLAGQGANEKLFF
CDR3 DNA: TGTGCCAGCAGCTTGGCCGGACAGGGGGCTAATGAAAAACTGTTTTTT

CDR3 length: 16
J gene: TRBJ2-5
V gene: TRBV19
D gene: TRBD1
clone size: .
CDR3 protein: CASSISRPGQAETQYF
CDR3 DNA: TGTGCCAGTAGTATATCCCGCCCCGGACAGGCTGAGACCCAGTACTTC

CDR3 length: 13
J gene: TRBJ2-1
V gene: TRBV19
D gene: TRBD2
clone size: .
CDR3 protein: CASSRTSGGEQFF
CDR3 DNA: TGTGCCAGTAGTAGGACTAGCGGGGGTGAGCAGTTCTTC

CDR3 length: 15
J gene: TRBJ2-5
V gene: TRBV2
D gene: TRBD2
clone size: .
CDR3 protein: CASSGNGLAGETQYF
CDR3 DNA: TGTGCCAGCAGCGGGAATGGACTAGCGGGAGAGACCCAGTACTTC

CDR3 length: 16
J gene: TRBJ2-1
V gene: TRBV19
D gene: TRBD2
clone size: .
CDR3 protein: CASMSSGASSYNEQFF
CDR3 DNA: TGTGCCAGTATGTCTAGCGGCGCCAGCTCCTACAATGAGCAGTTCTTC